The clone carrying this T cell receptor (beta chain) has just one count. Its antigen remains unknown. These data originate in a study of cytomegalovirus exposure and HLA in healthy donors. V shed 3 bases, J shed 16 bases, and the junction held 10 bases outside the gene matches. The CDR3 sequence is 13 residues long. Germline V gene data show CDR1 as LGHNT and CDR2 as FRNRAP. Researchers ran the PCR with 60 Vbeta and 13 Jbeta primers. The assay was immunoSEQ multiplex PCR, and TCRdb's table has in-frame clones only and misses some. The sample lists about 200,000 clones; 82% were seen once. Study observations and caveats: HLA-A and HLA-B allele assignments for most subjects were reportedly predicted accurately using TCR beta sequences. Versus the roughly 670-donor mean, an Asian-associated ancestry cluster reportedly showed fewer N-insertions in a later analysis.

The clonotype comes from a boy younger than 10 in good health and CMV-seronegative. The gene calls are TRBV12-5 and TRBJ2-1; 9 nucleotides agree with TRBD1. Sequencing was carried out using PBMCs. This chain's CDR3 is CASGLWTGDRKFF. CDR3 bases: TGTGCTAGTGGTTTATGGACAGGGGACAGGAAATTCTTC.